This T cell receptor (beta chain) was observed in a study of blood T cell repertoires in COVID-19. In the study overall: Samples representing acute and convalescent COVID-19 were sourced from the United States, Italy and Spain.

Profiled with immunoSEQ multiplex PCR; TCRdb holds only in-frame clones, not every one. The sample yields around 230,000 clones, about 80% seen once. The CDR3 spans 17 residues. Looked up from germline, CDR1 is GTSNPN and CDR2 is SVGIG (reference sequence). The V segment lost 0 bases and the J segment 2 bases; nucleotides outside the gene matches: 12. In this sample, this clone turned up once. The chain uses TRBV30 and TRBJ2-7; TRBD2 aligns across 8 bases. The source is a man aged 35-49 years who had recovered from COVID-19. Sequencing used PBMCs or T cells enriched from blood (not recorded which). Written as DNA, the CDR3 is TGTGCCTGGAGTGTAGGAAGGGCGGGACTAGTCGCCTACGAGCAGTACTTC. It is translated as CAWSVGRAGLVAYEQYF.